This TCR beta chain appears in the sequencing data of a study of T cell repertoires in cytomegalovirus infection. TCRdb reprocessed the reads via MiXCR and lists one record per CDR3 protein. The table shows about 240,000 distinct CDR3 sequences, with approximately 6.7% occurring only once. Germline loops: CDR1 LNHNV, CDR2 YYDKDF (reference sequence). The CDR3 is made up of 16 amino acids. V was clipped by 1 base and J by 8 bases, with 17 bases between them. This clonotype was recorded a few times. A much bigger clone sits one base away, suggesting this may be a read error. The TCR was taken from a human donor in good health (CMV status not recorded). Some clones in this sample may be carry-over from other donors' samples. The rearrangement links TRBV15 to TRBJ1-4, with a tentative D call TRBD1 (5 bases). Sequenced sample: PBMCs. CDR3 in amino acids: CATSRGGTWFEEKLFF. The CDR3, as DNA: TGTGCCACCAGCAGAGGCGGGACGTGGTTTGAGGAAAAACTGTTTTTT.